This TCR beta chain is from a study of T cells after yellow fever vaccination. There are many counts of this clonotype. TCRdb processed the 5' RACE reads anew with MiXCR; each CDR3 protein has one entry. The sample consists of 310,000 or so distinct CDR3 sequences, 3.6% of them appearing once. V was trimmed by 6 bases and J by 0 bases, leaving 5 bases between them. The CDR3 loop spans 13 amino acids. Germline V gene sequence: CDR1 SGHAT, CDR2 FQNNGV. The sample was PBMCs, taken on the day of the yellow fever booster vaccination. The TCR was taken from a young man who received the YFV17D yellow fever vaccine. J is TRBJ1-4 and V is TRBV11-2, with D unclear. CDR3 loop: CASRQTTNEKLFF. The CDR3 bases are TGTGCCAGCAGACAGACAACTAATGAAAAACTGTTTTTT. Filled out from reference TRBV11-2 and TRBJ1-4, the complete variable domain reads EAGVAQSPRYKIIEKRQSVAFWCNPISGHATLYWYQQILGQGPKLLIQFQNNGVVDDSQLPKDRFSAERLKGVDSTLKIQPAKLEDSAVYLCASRQTTNEKLFFGSGTQLSVL.